This TCR beta chain emerged from a study of molecular identifiers for immune sequencing clone quantification. Across the whole study: RNA from around 20,000 or 100,000 naive CD8 cells was split five ways in replicates, with four sequenced.

CDR3 size: 16 residues. Trimming cost V 5 bases and J 3 bases; bases outside gene matches: 11. A remark on this clonotype: What it binds is unknown.

Isolation of naive CD8 T cells was achieved by sorting on a CD8+CD4-CCR7+CD45RA+ phenotype. General study findings and limits: Single-cell amounts of spiked Jurkat TCR RNA were reportedly detectable among about 960,000 naive cells.

Previously reported methods and listed TCR primers produced the bulk TCR libraries. MiXCR, applied by TCRdb to the PCR reads, yields one record per CDR3 protein. The sample includes about 510,000 distinct CDR3 sequences, about a fifth of them seen just once. The sequence derives from a human donor in good health. Some libraries in this study had Jurkat cell RNA spiked in. The V and J genes are TRBV12-3 or TRBV12-4 and TRBJ1-2; 8 bases line up with TRBD1. Sequences were obtained from naive CD8+ T cells from blood, with Jurkat cell RNA spiked in. Noted subset: FACS-sorted CD8+CD4-CCR7+CD45RA+ naive T cells. The CDR3 DNA follows: TGTGCCAGCAGTCCCTCGTCGGACAGGGCCCACTATGGCTACACCTTC. Residues: CASSPSSDRAHYGYTF.